These T cell receptor beta chains were read from a single sample in a study of T cells in Graves' hyperthyroidism and ophthalmopathy. TCRdb redid the calling of the multiplex PCR reads with MiXCR, one entry per CDR3 protein. Of some 500,000 distinct CDR3 sequences listed, around 14% are singletons. Specimen: blood. Every receptor here comes from a woman between 18 and 29 years old with Graves' hyperthyroidism. Each CDR3 is given with its conserved first and last residue. Each record gives: V gene, D gene, J gene, clone size, CDR3 protein, CDR3 DNA. D genes are given only for firm matches. Clone size is given for some rows only: seen once, a few or many times, or a class if the clone is expanded.

>TRBV20-1|.|TRBJ1-1|many
CSYLRRTSVVTEAFF
TGCAGTTACCTTCGGAGGACCTCCGTGGTCACTGAAGCTTTCTTT
>TRBV5-1|.|TRBJ2-7|.
CASSLRQPTGEQYF
TGCGCCAGCAGCTTGAGACAGCCCACGGGCGAGCAGTACTTC
>TRBV11-2|.|TRBJ2-6|many
CARGGAGSSGANVLTF
TGTGCCAGAGGGGGCGCGGGGAGCTCTGGGGCCAACGTCCTGACTTTC
>TRBV11-3|.|TRBJ1-3|many
CASSEGVSKGNTIYF
TGTGCCAGCAGCGAGGGTGTCTCGAAAGGAAACACCATATATTTT
>TRBV4-1|.|TRBJ1-1|few
CASRRTADTEAFF
TGCGCCAGCAGACGGACCGCCGACACTGAAGCTTTCTTT
>TRBV6-2/TRBV6-3|TRBD1|TRBJ1-1|.
CASSYSNILRTGAFF
TGTGCCAGCAGTTACTCGAATATTCTTAGGACAGGGGCTTTCTTT
>TRBV3-1|.|TRBJ1-1|many
CASSHPPGWTEAFF
TGTGCCAGCAGCCACCCCCCGGGGTGGACTGAAGCTTTCTTT
>TRBV24-1|.|TRBJ2-3|many
CATSQDSGGADTQYF
TGTGCCACCAGCCAGGATAGCGGAGGGGCAGATACGCAGTATTTT
>TRBV2|TRBD2|TRBJ2-1|many
CASGLVRFNEQFF
TGTGCTTCTGGACTAGTTCGTTTCAATGAGCAGTTCTTC
>TRBV27|.|TRBJ2-7|many
CASSLAPPDSYEQYF
TGTGCCAGCAGTTTAGCCCCCCCAGACTCCTACGAGCAGTACTTC
>TRBV7-8|.|TRBJ1-2|many
CASSPEAIPVYGYTF
TGTGCCAGCAGCCCCGAGGCTATTCCAGTCTATGGCTACACCTTC
>TRBV7-6|.|TRBJ1-4|once
CASSLGAAENEKLFF
TGTGCCAGCAGCTTAGGCGCGGCAGAGAATGAAAAACTGTTTTTT
>TRBV27|.|TRBJ1-2|many
CASSPTPNYGYTF
TGTGCCAGCAGTCCGACACCGAACTATGGCTACACCTTC
>TRBV5-1|TRBD1|TRBJ2-1|.
CASKGTGGYEQFF
TGCGCCAGCAAGGGGACAGGGGGCTATGAGCAGTTCTTC
>TRBV11-2|.|TRBJ2-1|many
CASSPTTSSYNEQFF
TGTGCCAGCAGCCCAACTACCTCCTCCTACAATGAGCAGTTCTTC
>TRBV6-2/TRBV6-3|TRBD1|TRBJ1-1|many
CASSYGTGVTEAFF
TGTGCCAGCAGTTATGGGACAGGGGTAACTGAAGCTTTCTTT
>TRBV5-1|TRBD1|TRBJ2-5|many
CASSWGQGGETQYF
TGCGCCAGCAGCTGGGGACAGGGAGGGGAGACCCAGTACTTC
>TRBV3-1|.|TRBJ1-6|few
CASSPRGGPTNSPLHF
TGTGCCAGCAGCCCGCGGGGGGGTCCCACCAATTCACCCCTCCACTTT
>TRBV24-1|.|TRBJ1-2|.
CATSDFTRHYGYTF
TGTGCCACCAGTGATTTTACACGGCACTATGGCTACACCTTC
>TRBV12-3/TRBV12-4|TRBD1|TRBJ1-4|many
CASSRPGGRNEKLFF
TGTGCCAGCAGTCGACCAGGGGGACGTAATGAAAAACTGTTTTTT
>TRBV10-3|.|TRBJ1-1|many
CAISDATRAEAFF
TGTGCCATCAGTGATGCAACGAGGGCTGAAGCTTTCTTT
>TRBV7-3|.|TRBJ2-3|few
CASSLKASTDTQYF
TGTGCCAGCAGCCTTAAGGCTAGCACAGATACGCAGTATTTT
>TRBV12-3/TRBV12-4|.|TRBJ1-2|many
CASSPLEAGDGNYGYTF
TGTGCCAGCAGTCCCCTAGAAGCAGGGGACGGAAACTATGGCTACACCTTC
>TRBV7-2|.|TRBJ2-2|many
CASSRPEDGGELFF
TGTGCCAGCAGCCGGCCGGAGGATGGCGGGGAGCTGTTTTTT
>TRBV12-3/TRBV12-4|.|TRBJ1-2|many
CASRTTGFGGYGYTF
TGTGCCAGCAGAACGACCGGCTTCGGGGGCTATGGCTACACCTTC
>TRBV25-1|.|TRBJ1-1|many
CASRGGGGGTEAFF
TGTGCCAGCAGGGGGGGAGGTGGGGGCACTGAAGCTTTCTTT
>TRBV27|.|TRBJ2-3|many
CASSSGRGLDTQYF
TGTGCCAGCAGTTCCGGAAGGGGGTTAGATACGCAGTATTTT
>TRBV27|TRBD2|TRBJ2-2|.
CASRGTSGGGELFF
TGTGCCAGCAGAGGGACTAGCGGGGGCGGGGAGCTGTTTTTT
>TRBV10-3|.|TRBJ2-1|many
CASNRANNEQFF
TGTGCCTCCAACCGGGCCAACAATGAGCAGTTCTTC
>TRBV6-1|TRBD1|TRBJ2-7|many
CASIQTRGLFHEQYF
TGTGCCAGCATCCAAACCAGGGGGCTCTTCCACGAGCAGTACTTC
>TRBV9|.|TRBJ1-1|many
CASSPWRGTEAFF
TGTGCCAGCAGCCCCTGGCGTGGCACTGAAGCTTTCTTT
>TRBV12-3/TRBV12-4|.|TRBJ2-1|few
CASSLWLAYGQFF
TGTGCCAGCAGTTTGTGGTTAGCCTATGGGCAGTTCTTC
>TRBV12-3/TRBV12-4|TRBD1|TRBJ1-2|many
CASSSTSGTGFFGYTF
TGTGCCAGCAGTTCAACCTCCGGGACAGGGTTTTTCGGCTACACCTTC
>TRBV6-1|.|TRBJ2-2|.
CASSVPGVGGELFF
TGTGCCAGCAGTGTTCCGGGAGTGGGCGGGGAGCTGTTTTTT
>TRBV7-2|TRBD1|TRBJ1-2|many
CASSLMGQGTYGYTF
TGTGCCAGCAGCTTAATGGGACAGGGGACCTATGGCTACACCTTC
>TRBV19|.|TRBJ1-5|few
CASSIAVGNQPQHF
TGTGCCAGTAGTATAGCGGTCGGAAATCAGCCCCAGCATTTT
>TRBV12-3/TRBV12-4|TRBD2|TRBJ2-5|many
CASSLGLEETQYF
TGTGCCAGCAGCTTGGGACTAGAAGAGACCCAGTACTTC
>TRBV7-3|TRBD1|TRBJ1-1|many
CASSSQGDTEAFF
TGTGCCAGCAGTTCACAGGGGGACACTGAAGCTTTCTTT
>TRBV9|.|TRBJ1-1|many
CASSAGTDTEAFF
TGTGCCAGCAGCGCCGGGACGGACACTGAAGCTTTCTTT
>TRBV12-3/TRBV12-4|.|TRBJ2-7|many
CASRGPLALSYEQYF
TGTGCCAGCAGGGGACCTCTAGCGCTCTCCTACGAGCAGTACTTC
>TRBV5-6|TRBD1|TRBJ2-5|.
CASSFVEDRGKKETQYF
TGTGCCAGCAGCTTTGTAGAGGACAGGGGTAAGAAAGAGACCCAGTACTTC
>TRBV12-3/TRBV12-4|TRBD1|TRBJ1-2|many
CASSPTGRGYGYTF
TGTGCCAGCAGTCCGACAGGGCGAGGGTATGGCTACACCTTC
>TRBV6-2/TRBV6-3|TRBD2|TRBJ2-3|few
CASSSRTSGRMADTQYF
TGTGCCAGCAGTTCCAGGACTAGCGGGAGGATGGCAGATACGCAGTATTTT
>TRBV3-1|TRBD2|TRBJ2-2|many
CASSQGTSGTGELFF
TGTGCCAGCAGCCAAGGGACTAGCGGGACTGGGGAGCTGTTTTTT
>TRBV9|.|TRBJ2-3|many
CASSVPFEGTDTQYF
TGTGCCAGCAGCGTACCTTTCGAGGGCACAGATACGCAGTATTTT
>TRBV5-1|TRBD1|TRBJ1-1|few
CASSLTGENTEAFF
TGCGCCAGCAGCTTGACAGGGGAAAACACTGAAGCTTTCTTT
>TRBV19|TRBD2|TRBJ2-1|once
CASTLGLAGGVFF
TGTGCCAGTACCCTGGGACTAGCGGGAGGTGTGTTCTTC
>TRBV3-1|.|TRBJ2-1|many
CASSQERGRAYNEQFF
TGTGCCAGCAGCCAAGAGAGGGGTCGAGCCTACAATGAGCAGTTCTTC
>TRBV6-1|.|TRBJ1-1|few
CASSATAEAFF
TGTGCCAGCAGTGCAACAGCCGAAGCTTTCTTT
>TRBV20-1|.|TRBJ2-5|once
CSASPRDGQETQYF
TGCAGTGCTTCACCCCGGGACGGCCAAGAGACCCAGTACTTC
>TRBV19|.|TRBJ1-2|many
CASSMGDRLGYTF
TGTGCCAGTAGTATGGGGGACCGTCTTGGCTACACCTTC
>TRBV7-8|TRBD1|TRBJ2-2|few
CASSRTGAGELFF
TGTGCCAGCAGCCGAACAGGGGCCGGGGAGCTGTTTTTT
>TRBV13|.|TRBJ2-3|many
CASSLASRSTDTQYF
TGTGCCAGCAGCTTAGCTAGCCGTAGCACAGATACGCAGTATTTT
>TRBV24-1|.|TRBJ1-2|many
CATSKEGGYGYTF
TGTGCCACCAGTAAGGAGGGCGGCTATGGCTACACCTTC
>TRBV5-1|.|TRBJ1-2|many
CASSLGRNYYGYTF
TGCGCCAGCAGCTTGGGCAGGAACTACTATGGCTACACCTTC
>TRBV18|TRBD1|TRBJ2-1|many
CASKDRLDYEQFF
TGTGCCAGCAAGGACAGGCTGGACTATGAGCAGTTCTTC
>TRBV6-1|TRBD2|TRBJ2-5|.
CASSDLAGVPETQYF
TGTGCCAGCAGTGATCTAGCGGGAGTCCCAGAGACCCAGTACTTC
>TRBV6-5|TRBD2|TRBJ2-2|.
CASSYWDGRAVTGELFF
TGTGCCAGCAGTTACTGGGACGGGAGGGCCGTCACCGGGGAGCTGTTTTTT
>TRBV7-3|TRBD1|TRBJ2-5|.
CASSLTGTGGAETQYF
TGTGCCAGCAGCTTAACAGGGACAGGGGGCGCGGAGACCCAGTACTTC
>TRBV27|.|TRBJ1-1|many
CASNVMGVNTEAFF
TGTGCCAGCAACGTCATGGGAGTGAACACTGAAGCTTTCTTT